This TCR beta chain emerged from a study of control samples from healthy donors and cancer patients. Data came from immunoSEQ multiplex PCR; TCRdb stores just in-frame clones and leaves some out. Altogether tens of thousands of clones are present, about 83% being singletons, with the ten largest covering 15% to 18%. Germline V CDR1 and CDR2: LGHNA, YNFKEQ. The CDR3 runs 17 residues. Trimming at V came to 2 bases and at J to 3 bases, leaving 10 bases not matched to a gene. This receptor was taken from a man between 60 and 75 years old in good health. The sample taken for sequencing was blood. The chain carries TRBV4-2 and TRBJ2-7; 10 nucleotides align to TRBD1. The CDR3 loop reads CASSQNYNRDRGYEQYF. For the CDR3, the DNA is TGTGCCAGCAGCCAAAACTATAACCGGGACAGGGGCTACGAGCAGTACTTC.